The next 32 T cell receptor beta chains were all read from a single sample in a study of blood T cell repertoires in COVID-19. Produced via immunoSEQ multiplex PCR; TCRdb's table is partial and in-frame only. The sample lists about 480,000 clones, around 87% seen once, with around 1.9% in the top ten. Sample: PBMCs or T cells enriched from blood (not recorded which). These receptors originate from a middle-aged woman who had recovered from COVID-19.

V and J are TRBV27 and TRBJ2-5; D possibly corresponds to TRBD1 (6 bases). This CDR3 is 15 amino acids long. In germline, CDR1 is MNHEY, CDR2 SMNVEV (reference sequence). V was trimmed by 3 bases and J by 1 base, leaving 12 bases between them. The CDR3 spells CASSFLRTAQETQYF. The DNA for the CDR3 is TGTGCCAGCAGTTTCCTCAGGACAGCCCAAGAGACCCAGTACTTC.

The chain links TRBV13 to TRBJ2-5; D unclear. The germline gives CDR1 PRHDT, CDR2 FYEKMQ (reference sequence). V was trimmed by 5 bases and J by 5 bases, leaving 6 bases between them. This CDR3 is 11 amino acids long. CDR3 loop: CASSVRETQYF. The CDR3 bases are TGTGCCAGCAGCGTCCGGGAGACCCAGTACTTC.

This chain uses TRBV7-9 with TRBJ2-1; 9 bases line up with TRBD1. The J segment lost 10 bases and the V segment lost 5 bases, leaving 12 bases of the junction unmatched. Germline V gene lookup returns CDR1 SEHNR and CDR2 FQNEAQ (reference sequence). The CDR3 length is 15 residues. CDR3 coding DNA: TGTGCCAGCAGCCGTCCCGGGACAGGGACGGAGGAGCAGTTCTTC. Amino acids: CASSRPGTGTEEQFF.

The rearrangement links TRBV6-1 to TRBJ1-2; D might be TRBD1 (5 bases). The CDR3 is 16 amino acids. V was trimmed by 4 bases and J by 4 bases, leaving 19 bases between them. Germline-derived CDR1 and CDR2 are MNHNS and SASEGT. In nucleotides, the CDR3 is TGTGCCAGCAGTGCTCCCGTAAGTGGACACGGCTATGGCTACACCTTC. Protein product: CASSAPVSGHGYGYTF.

V and J are TRBV5-1 and TRBJ2-6; tentative D call: TRBD1 (6 bases). There are 16 residues in the CDR3. Germline CDR1 and CDR2: SGHRS and YFSETQ. Trimming stripped 4 bases from V and 0 bases from J, with 11 bases between. In nucleotides, the CDR3 is TGCGCCAGCAGCCTAGGGACACCCTCTGGGGCCAACGTCCTGACTTTC. Its protein is CASSLGTPSGANVLTF.

As DNA, the CDR3 is TGTGCCAGCAGCTTCTCCTCTAGCGGAGGGTACGAGCAGTACTTC. This sequence encodes CASSFSSSGGYEQYF. The chain carries TRBV7-9 and TRBJ2-7; TRBD2 aligns across 7 bases. Per germline, CDR1 SEHNR and CDR2 FQNEAQ (reference sequence). V was pared by 3 bases and J by 4 bases, with 9 bases of the junction left unmatched. The CDR3 consists of 15 residues.

This chain connects TRBV25-1 to TRBJ2-5; 11 positions match TRBD1. CDR1 and CDR2 (germline): MGHDK, SYGVNS. The trim removed 4 bases at V and 2 bases at J, leaving 6 bases unmatched. This CDR3 region has 16 residues. The CDR3 spells CASSVGTGGRQETQYF. CDR3 nucleotide sequence: TGTGCCAGCAGTGTTGGGACAGGGGGGAGGCAAGAGACCCAGTACTTC.

The chain couples TRBV4-3 to TRBJ2-7; 7 bases line up with TRBD2. Germline CDR1 reads LGHNA; CDR2 reads YSLEER. The junction had 8 bases not matched to a gene; V was cut back by 1 base and J by 2 bases. The CDR3 runs 16 residues. The CDR3 DNA reads as TGCGCCAGCAGCCAAGGGGGGGGAGGCCGTCCCTACGAGCAGTACTTC. Protein sequence: CASSQGGGGRPYEQYF.

The V gene is TRBV6-5, the J gene TRBJ2-5; no definite D call. Germline CDR1 reads MNHEY; CDR2 reads SVGAGI. Trimming took off 7 bases at V and 1 base at J, with 16 bases between the two ends. The CDR3 loop spans 15 amino acids. For the CDR3, the DNA is TGTGCCAGCACCAGCTCGCGGATTTTCCAAGAGACCCAGTACTTC. It translates to CASTSSRIFQETQYF.

The genes are TRBV24-1 and TRBJ2-1; 9 bases line up with TRBD2. Germline trimming cut 4 bases from V and 4 bases from J; bases unmatched to any gene: 1. The CDR3 is 14 amino acids. Germline V gene data show CDR1 as KGHDR and CDR2 as SFDVKD. CDR3 DNA sequence: TGTGCCACCAGTGACGCGGGAGGGTACAATGAGCAGTTCTTC. Protein product: CATSDAGGYNEQFF.

The chain recombines TRBV10-2 with TRBJ1-5, with 8 bases matching TRBD1. The CDR3 has 16 residues. Trimming took 2 bases from V and 0 from J; bases not matched to a gene: 3. Germline CDR1 is WSHSY and CDR2 is SAAADI. The CDR3 protein is CASSEGQGLSNQPQHF. The CDR3 DNA is TGCGCCAGCAGTGAGGGACAGGGCCTTAGCAATCAGCCCCAGCATTTT.

The V and J genes are TRBV19 and TRBJ2-7, with a weak D call TRBD1 (5 bases). Germline assignment: CDR1 LNHDA and CDR2 SQIVND (reference sequence). The CDR3 has 15 residues. Trimming pared 1 base from V and 3 bases from J, leaving 13 bases between. CDR3 amino acids: CASSIGTSESYEQYF. In DNA form, the CDR3 reads TGTGCCAGTAGTATAGGGACATCGGAAAGCTACGAGCAGTACTTC.

Here the CDR3 reads CASSYAGRSSYNEQFF. CDR3 in DNA: TGTGCCAGCAGCTACGCCGGGAGGAGTTCCTACAATGAGCAGTTCTTC. This chain uses TRBV9 with TRBJ2-1, with 7 bases identical to TRBD2. Trimming removed 4 bases from V and 1 base from J; junction bases left unmatched: 8. Germline CDR1 and CDR2: SGDLS and YYNGEE. This CDR3 region has 16 residues.

The chain couples TRBV5-5 to TRBJ1-1, with D possibly TRBD1 on 6 matching bases. The length of the CDR3 is 15 residues. The germline V gene has CDR1 SGHKS and CDR2 YYEKEE (reference sequence). The germline V and J ends were trimmed by 4 bases and 5 bases, with 18 bases remaining between them. This CDR3 reads CASSPQGTLRTEAFF. For the CDR3, the DNA is TGTGCCAGCAGCCCGCAGGGGACCTTGAGGACTGAAGCTTTCTTT.

The chain links TRBV7-2 to TRBJ1-4, with TRBD1 identical over 7 bases. Germline CDR1 and CDR2: SGHTA and FQGNSA. Trimming at V came to 3 bases and at J to 3 bases, leaving 7 bases not matched to a gene. There are 16 residues in the CDR3. The DNA of the CDR3 is TGTGCCAGCAGCTTCGGGACAGCTGCGTCTAATGAAAAACTGTTTTTT. Translating it yields CASSFGTAASNEKLFF.

Regarding this clone: An end of the junction does not agree with germline; a read error may underlie this. The chain carries TRBV7-7 and TRBJ2-1; 8 bases fit TRBD1. The CDR3 is 18 amino acids. CDR1 SSHAT and CDR2 FNYEAQ come from the germline V gene (reference sequence). CDR3 sequence reads: CASSSRTGWNRFGNEQFF. DNA for the CDR3: TGTGCTAGCAGCTCCAGGACAGGGTGGAATCGATTTGGCAATGAGCAGTTCTTC.

The chain combines TRBV9 with TRBJ2-3; D perhaps matches TRBD2 (6 bases). The CDR3 is made up of 15 amino acids. Trimming took off 5 bases at V and 2 bases at J, with 15 bases between the two ends. CDR1 and CDR2 from the germline V gene are SGDLS and YYNGEE. CDR3 nucleotides: TGTGCCAGCAGTGACAGTAGCGGTTCCACAGATACGCAGTATTTT. It specifies CASSDSSGSTDTQYF.

The sample holds one count of this clone. The chain joins TRBV7-2 to TRBJ2-2, with 7 bases identical to TRBD2. V lost 6 bases and J lost 6; bases outside the gene matches: 7. The CDR3 loop spans 14 amino acids. Germline V gene lookup returns CDR1 SGHTA and CDR2 FQGNSA. The CDR3 sequence is CASRASGIAGELFF. The CDR3 DNA reads TGTGCCAGCAGGGCCAGCGGGATTGCCGGGGAGCTGTTTTTT. Based on the CDR3 plus reference TRBV7-2 and TRBJ2-2, the full variable domain is GAGVSQSPSNKVTEKGKDVELRCDPISGHTALYWYRQSLGQGLEFLIYFQGNSAPDKSGLPSDRFSAERTGGSVSTLTIQRTQQEDSAVYLCASRASGIAGELFFGEGSRLTVL.

The V call is TRBV19, the J call TRBJ2-7; 8 bases match TRBD1. CDR1 and CDR2 (germline): LNHDA, SQIVND (reference sequence). Trimming at V came to 1 base and at J to 0 bases, leaving 2 bases not matched to a gene. The CDR3 is 15 residues long. The CDR3 region is CASSIGTGSSYEQYF. The CDR3 bases are TGTGCCAGTAGTATAGGGACAGGGAGCTCCTACGAGCAGTACTTC.

This clone has more than one count but fewer than ten. The genes are TRBV3-1 (or the pseudogene TRBV3-2) and TRBJ1-5; possible D gene TRBD1, 6 bases. Germline V CDR1 and CDR2: LGHDT, YNNKEL (reference sequence). V lost 1 base, J lost 2 bases, and 15 bases lay in between. CDR3 length equals 17 residues. CDR3 in amino acids: CASSQGGSRGGNQPQHF. CDR3 nucleotides: TGTGCCAGCAGCCAAGGGGGAAGCAGGGGCGGCAATCAGCCCCAGCATTTT.

This chain links TRBV2 with TRBJ2-7; the D gene is possibly TRBD1 (5 bases). The CDR3 covers 12 residues. The germline V gene encodes CDR1 SNHLY and CDR2 FYNNEI. Trimming cost V 6 bases and J 3 bases, with 9 bases left between them. The CDR3, as DNA: TGTGCCAGCAGACAAGACAGCTACGAGCAGTACTTC. Translated: CASRQDSYEQYF.

In its sample, this clone was seen once. The V gene is TRBV20-1, the J gene TRBJ1-1; TRBD1 is a possible D gene (5 bases). The germline CDR1 and CDR2 sequences are DFQATT and SNEGSKA (reference sequence). The CDR3 consists of 16 residues. Trimming cost V 3 bases and J 1 base, with 18 bases left between them. CDR3 in amino acids: CSASYGGGGTNTEAFF. The CDR3 DNA follows: TGCAGTGCTAGTTATGGGGGGGGTGGCACGAACACTGAAGCTTTCTTT.

The chain combines TRBV10-3 with TRBJ2-5; TRBD2 aligns across 7 bases. J lost 6 bases, V lost 0 bases, and 1 base had no gene match. This CDR3 is built from 13 residues. The germline V gene encodes CDR1 ENHRY and CDR2 SYGVKD. CDR3 in DNA: TGTGCCATCAGTGAGTCCGGGGGGAAGACCCAGTACTTC. This gives the protein CAISESGGKTQYF.

The gene calls are TRBV6-2 or TRBV6-3 and TRBJ1-1; D not certain. Trimming pared 6 bases from V and 0 bases from J, leaving 11 bases between. This CDR3 region has 14 residues. The germline V gene encodes CDR1 MNHEY and CDR2 SVGEGT. CDR3 nucleotide sequence: TGTGCCAGCAGCCGCACAGTGATGAACACTGAAGCTTTCTTT. It is translated as CASSRTVMNTEAFF.

The V gene is TRBV5-1, the J gene TRBJ2-2, with 9 bases aligning to TRBD2. CDR1 is SGHRS and CDR2 is YFSETQ in the germline V gene. V lost 3 bases and J lost 4; bases outside the gene matches: 4. The CDR3 is 15 residues long. The CDR3 loop is CASSSGTSLTGELFF. The CDR3 nucleotides are TGCGCCAGCAGCTCTGGGACTAGCCTCACCGGGGAGCTGTTTTTT.

This chain uses TRBV18 with TRBJ1-4, with D possibly matching TRBD1 (5 bases). Germline-derived CDR1 and CDR2 are KGHSH and LQKENI. The length of the CDR3 is 15 residues. V was cut by 2 bases and J by 5 bases, with 12 bases left in between. CDR3 bases: TGTGCCAGCTCACCAAGCAGGGATTTGAATGAAAAACTGTTTTTT. This encodes CASSPSRDLNEKLFF.

The chain has TRBV5-1 and TRBJ2-1; 9 bases fit TRBD1. Germline values: CDR1 SGHRS, CDR2 YFSETQ. The CDR3 covers 16 residues. V dropped 1 base and J dropped 9; count of bases not matched to a gene: 11. The CDR3 region is CASSLTSGQGGGEQFF. CDR3 nucleotide sequence: TGCGCCAGCAGCTTGACATCGGGACAGGGTGGCGGTGAGCAGTTCTTC.

The V call is TRBV4-2, the J call TRBJ2-1; tentatively, D is TRBD2 (5 bases). Trimming took off 6 bases at V and 4 bases at J, with 16 bases between the two ends. Germline V gene lookup returns CDR1 LGHNA and CDR2 YNFKEQ. The CDR3 has 15 amino acids. CDR3 in DNA: TGTGCCAGCAGTACCAAAGGACTGTTGTACAATGAGCAGTTCTTC. Protein: CASSTKGLLYNEQFF.

The J gene is TRBJ1-4, the V gene TRBV6-5, with a weak D call TRBD1 (5 bases). This CDR3 is 14 amino acids long. The germline gives CDR1 MNHEY, CDR2 SVGAGI. V lost 0 bases to trimming and J lost 7 bases, with 9 bases between them. DNA for the CDR3: TGTGCCAGCAGTTACTCAGGGGAATCTGAAAAACTGTTTTTT. It yields the protein CASSYSGESEKLFF.

The chain joins TRBV19 to TRBJ2-3, with a tentative D call TRBD2 (5 bases). The CDR3 is 16 residues long. V lost 2 bases and J 3 bases, leaving 15 bases between the germline ends. CDR1 and CDR2 (germline): LNHDA, SQIVND (reference sequence). CDR3 DNA sequence: TGTGCCAGTAGTATAACGAACGGGAAGTATACAGATACGCAGTATTTT. Protein sequence: CASSITNGKYTDTQYF.

The chain is built from TRBV21-1 and TRBJ1-5. TRBV21-1 is tagged as a pseudogene. This CDR3 region has 13 residues. Written as DNA, the CDR3 is TGTGCCAGATCAAAGTTGGGAGGTCAGCCCCAGCATTTT. Protein: CARSKLGGQPQHF.

The gene calls are TRBV12-3 or TRBV12-4 and TRBJ2-1, with TRBD1 matching over 12 bases. The CDR3 sequence is 13 residues long. After removal of 5 bases from V and 12 bases from J, the junction contained 5 bases not matched to a gene. The CDR3 DNA reads TGTGCCAGCAGTAGAGGGACAGGGGGCCGGCAGTTCTTC. Translated: CASSRGTGGRQFF.